The 4 T cell receptor beta chains given below trace back to one sample, sequenced in a study of T cells expressing NK-cell markers. Reanalyzing the 5' RACE reads, TCRdb keeps one entry per CDR3 protein, without DNA. The ten most abundant clones cover 1.4% to 1.5% of a sample with some 460,000 distinct CDR3 sequences. Input material: blood T cells: a sorted CD56 or NKG2C T cell subset, CD4+ or CD8+ T cells, or bulk PBMC T cells (not recorded which). The receptors derive from a woman aged 50 to 65 in good health.

V is TRBV28 and J is TRBJ1-4; with no DNA, the TCRdb D assignment of TRBD1 cannot be verified. The CDR3 consists of 14 residues. Germline V CDR1 and CDR2: MDHEN, SYDVKM. CDR3: CASSSGQTNGKLFF.

The rearrangement links TRBV5-1 to TRBJ1-1; as DNA is missing, the TRBD1 call by TCRdb cannot be tested. Per the germline V gene, CDR1 is SGHRS and CDR2 is YFSETQ. This CDR3 has 14 amino acids. The CDR3: CASSPRQGPTEAFF.

The chain is built from TRBV29-1 and TRBJ1-2; as DNA is missing, the TRBD1 call by TCRdb cannot be tested. The germline gives CDR1 SQVTM, CDR2 ANQGSEA. The CDR3 has 13 residues. CDR3 sequence reads: CSVLQGVYGGYTF.

The chain joins TRBV20-1 to TRBJ2-5; with no DNA, the TCRdb D assignment of TRBD2 cannot be verified. Germline lookup yields CDR1 DFQATT and CDR2 SNEGSKA (reference sequence). This CDR3 has 15 residues. Here the CDR3 reads CSARDSAVQRETQYF.